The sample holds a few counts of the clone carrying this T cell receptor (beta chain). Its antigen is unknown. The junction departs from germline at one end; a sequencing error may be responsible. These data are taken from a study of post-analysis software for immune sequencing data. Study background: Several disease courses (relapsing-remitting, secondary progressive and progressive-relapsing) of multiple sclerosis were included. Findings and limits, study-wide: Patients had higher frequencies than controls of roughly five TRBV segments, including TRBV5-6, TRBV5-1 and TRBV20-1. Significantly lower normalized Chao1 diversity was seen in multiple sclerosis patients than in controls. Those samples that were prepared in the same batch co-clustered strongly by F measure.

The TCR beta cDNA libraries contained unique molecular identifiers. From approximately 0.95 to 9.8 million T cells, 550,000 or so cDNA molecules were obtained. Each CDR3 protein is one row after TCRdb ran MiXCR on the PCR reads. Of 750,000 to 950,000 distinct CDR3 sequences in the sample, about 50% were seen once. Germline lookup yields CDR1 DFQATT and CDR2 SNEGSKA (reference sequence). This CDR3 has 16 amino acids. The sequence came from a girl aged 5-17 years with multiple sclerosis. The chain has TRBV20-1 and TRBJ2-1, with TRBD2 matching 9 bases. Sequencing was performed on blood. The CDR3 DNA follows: TGCAGTCCTAGGCGAGCGGGAGGTTGGGGGGACAATGAGCAGTTCTTC. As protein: CSPRRAGGWGDNEQFF.